This T cell receptor beta chain appears in the sequencing data of a study of cytomegalovirus exposure and HLA in healthy donors. CDR1 and CDR2 (germline): MRHNA, SNTAGT. Trimming removed 6 bases from V and 5 bases from J; junction bases left unmatched: 10. This CDR3 contains 15 residues. The PCR employed 60 Vbeta primers together with 13 Jbeta primers. The repertoire was sequenced with immunoSEQ multiplex PCR; TCRdb's copy has only in-frame clones and lacks some. The sample carries about 160,000 clones, roughly 79% recorded once. The TCR comes from a man aged 25 to 40 in good health and CMV-seronegative. Sequencing used PBMCs. This rearrangement joins TRBV6-4 to TRBJ2-3; TRBD2 matches at 8 bases. The CDR3 nucleotides are TGTGCCAGCAGGAGGGGGGGACTAGTGCAAGATACGCAGTATTTT. This sequence encodes CASRRGGLVQDTQYF.